The 19 T cell receptor beta chains below all came from one sample that was sequenced in a study of blood T cells in healthy people across ages. Together with a sample-barcoded 5' primer, a J-beta primer mix was included in a second PCR lasting roughly 6 to 12 cycles. TCRdb reprocessed the 5' RACE reads with MiXCR, giving one entry per CDR3 protein. Of some 1.5 million distinct CDR3 sequences listed, 28% are singletons. Source material: blood. These receptor sequences come from a woman aged 25-40 years in good health.

In the case of this clonotype: A read error is possible here, since a much larger clone lies one base away. This chain connects TRBV20-1 to TRBJ2-4, with D possibly called TRBD1 or TRBD2 (5 bases each). Near its end, the DNA agrees better with TRBJ2-7, so the J call may be wrong. The V gene's germline CDR1 is DFQATT and CDR2 SNEGSKA (reference sequence). The CDR3 is made up of 13 amino acids. CDR3 DNA: TGCGGTGCTCCAGGCCCCGGGACCCTCGAGCAGTACTTC. Translated, it gives CGAPGPGTLEQYF.

This clonotype was picked up a small number of times. The junction departs from the called germline gene at one end, perhaps through a read error. The chain carries TRBV18 and TRBJ1-4; tentatively, D is TRBD1 (5 bases). Germline V gives CDR1 KGHSH, CDR2 LQKENI. The CDR3 is 15 amino acids. This CDR3 reads CTSSEQVGENEKLFF. CDR3 coding DNA: TGTACCAGCTCAGAACAGGTGGGAGAGAATGAAAAACTGTTTTTT.

On this clonotype: A much larger clone lies a single base off, so this may be a read error. The chain carries TRBV12-3 or TRBV12-4 and TRBJ2-5; TRBD2 matches at 7 bases. The CDR3 has 15 residues. Losses at the gene ends were 7 bases for V and 4 bases for J; bases not matched to a gene: 12. The CDR3 sequence: CASTGVRERAETQYF. The DNA of the CDR3 is TGTGCCAGCACGGGGGTGCGGGAGCGAGCAGAGACCCAGTACTTC.

This clonotype was counted a few times. The junction shows a germline mismatch at one end, possibly a read error. The chain couples TRBV6-1 to TRBJ2-2; 12 nucleotides match TRBD2. This CDR3 spans 15 amino acids. The V gene's germline CDR1 is MNHNS and CDR2 SASEGT. As DNA, the CDR3 is TGTGCCACCCCCAGGACTAGCGGGAACACCGGCGAGCTGTTTTTT. Translation: CATPRTSGNTGELFF.

CDR3 sequence: CASSVDSNNEQFF. The CDR3 coding sequence is TGTGCCAGCAGCGTAGATAGTAACAATGAGCAGTTCTTC. The rearrangement joins TRBV9 to TRBJ2-1; D not resolved. Deletions cut 0 bases from V and 5 bases from J, with 6 bases between. The CDR3 contains 13 residues. From germline, CDR1 is SGDLS and CDR2 YYNGEE.

V and J are TRBV3-1 and TRBJ1-2; 8 bases map to TRBD1. V gave up 1 base and J gave up 4 bases; unmatched junction bases: 8. The CDR3 runs to 16 residues. Per the germline V gene, CDR1 is LGHDT and CDR2 is YNNKEL (reference sequence). CDR3 loop: CASSQALGQGPYGYTF. Here the CDR3 DNA reads TGTGCCAGCAGCCAAGCTCTCGGACAGGGCCCCTATGGCTACACCTTC.

V usage is TRBV30 and J usage is TRBJ2-3; no clear D gene. Germline assignment: CDR1 GTSNPN and CDR2 SVGIG (reference sequence). The V gene lost 3 bases and the J gene lost 4 bases, with 23 bases spanning the gap. CDR3 length: 17 amino acids. The CDR3, as DNA: TGTGCCTGGAGAGAGTGGGGTAACGGCCTGAGGCCAGATACGCAGTATTTT. Its translation: CAWREWGNGLRPDTQYF.

The chain has TRBV27 and TRBJ2-3; weak D call: TRBD1 (6 bases). CDR1 is MNHEY, CDR2 SMNVEV, per germline (reference sequence). This CDR3 spans 14 amino acids. The V and J ends lost 4 bases and 5 bases respectively, with 13 bases between them. CDR3 loop: CASSWGQGVDTQYF. The CDR3 DNA reads as TGTGCCAGCAGTTGGGGGCAGGGTGTAGATACGCAGTATTTT.

This chain connects TRBV14 to TRBJ1-6; D uncertain. The germline V gene has CDR1 SGHDN and CDR2 FVKESK. Trimming took 6 bases from V and 0 from J, leaving 12 bases between them. The CDR3 consists of 16 residues. The CDR3, as DNA: TGTGCCAGCAGTTTATGGGGAAGCTCCTATAATTCACCCCTCCACTTT. It codes for CASSLWGSSYNSPLHF.

In its sample, this clonotype was seen a few times. This chain links TRBV20-1 with TRBJ1-6; tentatively, D is TRBD1 (5 bases). The germline V gene encodes CDR1 DFQATT and CDR2 SNEGSKA (reference sequence). This CDR3 is built from 13 residues. The V and J ends lost 2 bases and 8 bases respectively, with 10 bases between them. CDR3 in amino acids: CSARRQGDSPLHF. CDR3 nucleotide sequence: TGCAGTGCTAGAAGGCAGGGAGATTCACCCCTCCACTTT.

The rearrangement uses TRBV7-9 and TRBJ2-1, with 7 bases fitting TRBD2. From germline, CDR1 is SEHNR and CDR2 FQNEAQ (reference sequence). V was pared by 5 bases and J by 7 bases, with 14 bases of the junction left unmatched. The CDR3 sequence is 16 residues long. The DNA for the CDR3 is TGTGCCAGCAGCCCACCCTCGGGGCGGGAGAGGAATGAGCAGTTCTTC. Residues: CASSPPSGRERNEQFF.

This clonotype was counted ten times or more. V usage is TRBV18 and J usage is TRBJ2-7, with a weak D call TRBD2 (6 bases). Per the germline V gene, CDR1 is KGHSH and CDR2 is LQKENI. This CDR3 region has 14 residues. The ends were cut back, 3 bases at V and 7 bases at J, with 16 bases in the middle. CDR3 sequence reads: CASSPSEGGREQYF. DNA of the CDR3: TGTGCCAGCTCACCCTCGGAGGGTGGGAGGGAGCAGTACTTC.

This clonotype was picked up many times. V is TRBV4-3 and J is TRBJ2-4, with 14 nucleotides matching TRBD2. Germline V lookup: CDR1 LGHNA, CDR2 YSLEER. The CDR3 covers 15 residues. Germline trimming cut 3 bases from V and 6 bases from J; bases unmatched to any gene: 1. The CDR3 DNA sequence: TGCGCCAGCAGCCAGGGGACTAGCGGGAGAAACATTCAGTACTTC. As protein: CASSQGTSGRNIQYF.

The chain uses TRBV7-2 and TRBJ2-3; the match to TRBD2 covers 10 bases. The CDR3 length is 15 residues. Losses at the gene ends were 3 bases for V and 6 bases for J; bases not matched to a gene: 6. Germline values: CDR1 SGHTA, CDR2 FQGNSA. This chain's CDR3 is CASSLSSGGYDTQYF. CDR3 bases: TGTGCCAGCAGCTTGTCTAGCGGGGGTTACGATACGCAGTATTTT.

The chain links TRBV13 to TRBJ2-3, with D perhaps assigned TRBD1 or TRBD2 (5 bases each). Germline V gene lookup returns CDR1 PRHDT and CDR2 FYEKMQ (reference sequence). CDR3 length: 16 residues. V lost 5 bases and J lost 2, with 17 bases in between. The CDR3 region is CASSHQKGRYTDTQYF. The DNA for the CDR3 is TGTGCCAGCAGCCATCAGAAGGGACGATACACAGATACGCAGTATTTT.

This clonotype was recorded many times. J is TRBJ2-7 and V is TRBV7-6, with 13 bases aligning to TRBD2. The CDR3 runs to 17 residues. J gave up 4 bases and V 0 bases, and 6 bases lay outside the gene matches. Germline V gene sequence: CDR1 SGHVS, CDR2 FNYEAQ. The CDR3 loop reads CASSLAPRLAGGYEQYF. DNA for the CDR3: TGTGCCAGCAGCTTAGCCCCCCGACTAGCGGGGGGATACGAGCAGTACTTC.

The rearrangement uses TRBV7-9 and TRBJ1-1; weak D call: TRBD1 (5 bases). From germline, CDR1 is SEHNR and CDR2 FQNEAQ (reference sequence). V lost 5 bases and J lost 0, with 10 bases in between. This CDR3 has 14 amino acids. CDR3 in amino acids: CASSPGPLNTEAFF. CDR3 nucleotide sequence: TGTGCCAGCAGCCCGGGACCGTTGAACACTGAAGCTTTCTTT.

This clonotype has at least ten counts. CDR3 nucleotides: TGTGCCAGCAGCGTAGTTAGCGGGGGGGGCAATGAGCAGTTCTTC. It encodes CASSVVSGGGNEQFF. The chain links TRBV9 to TRBJ2-1; TRBD2 agrees at 11 bases. This CDR3 comprises 15 residues. V lost 0 bases and J lost 6; bases outside the gene matches: 2. CDR1 and CDR2 (germline): SGDLS, YYNGEE.

Note on this clonotype: This could be a read error, since a much larger clone is one nucleotide away. The chain combines TRBV6-1 with TRBJ1-2; D not certain. Per the germline V gene, CDR1 is MNHNS and CDR2 is SASEGT. The V and J ends lost 6 bases and 7 bases respectively, with 12 bases between them. The CDR3 sequence is 12 residues long. The CDR3 spells CASRDRLCGYTF. The CDR3 nucleotides are TGTGCCAGCAGAGACCGCTTGTGTGGCTACACCTTC.